These 16 T cell receptor beta chains came from one sample sequenced in a study of technical replicates of blood from a few donors. Sequencing used immunoSEQ multiplex PCR; TCRdb keeps in-frame clones, though not all of them. The sample has about 81,000 clones, about nine tenths seen once. The source material was T cells isolated from PBMCs. Receptors originate from a human donor in good health.

The chain uses TRBV6-5 and TRBJ2-7; TRBD2 aligns across 10 bases. The germline CDR1 and CDR2 sequences are MNHEY and SVGAGI. The CDR3 is made up of 15 amino acids. The junction had 6 bases not matched to a gene; V was cut back by 7 bases and J by 0 bases. The CDR3 region has the DNA TGTGCCAGCACCAATCCTAGCGGGAGCTCCTACGAGCAGTACTTC. As protein: CASTNPSGSSYEQYF.

The chain employs TRBV30 and TRBJ1-5, with 7 bases identical to TRBD1. Germline assignment: CDR1 GTSNPN and CDR2 SVGIG (reference sequence). The J segment lost 0 bases and the V segment lost 3 bases, leaving 11 bases of the junction unmatched. This CDR3 region has 17 residues. CDR3 nucleotide sequence: TGTGCCTGGAGCTTAGGGGACAGTGCCTATAGCAATCAGCCCCAGCATTTT. It is translated as CAWSLGDSAYSNQPQHF.

The chain employs TRBV7-9 and TRBJ2-1; TRBD2 matches at 9 bases. CDR3 length: 15 residues. V shed 5 bases and J 6 bases; nucleotides not matched to a gene: 8. The germline V gene encodes CDR1 SEHNR and CDR2 FQNEAQ (reference sequence). This CDR3 is CASSNSGSYFNEQFF. The CDR3 nucleotides read TGTGCCAGCAGCAATAGCGGGAGCTACTTCAATGAGCAGTTCTTC.

This chain uses TRBV9 with TRBJ2-1; a weak D match, TRBD1 (6 bases). CDR3 length equals 14 residues. Trimming took 3 bases from V and 4 from J, leaving 11 bases between them. Germline V lookup: CDR1 SGDLS, CDR2 YYNGEE. This chain's CDR3 is CASSATGPYNEQFF. CDR3 DNA sequence: TGTGCCAGCAGCGCGACAGGTCCGTACAATGAGCAGTTCTTC.

This clone was found a few times. J is TRBJ2-5 and V is TRBV28; D may be TRBD2 (7 bases). Germline CDR1 is MDHEN and CDR2 is SYDVKM. The V gene lost 1 base and the J gene lost 4 bases, with 13 bases spanning the gap. This CDR3 is built from 15 residues. The DNA of the CDR3 is TGTGCCAGCAGTTTATACAGGGAGGGTGGAGAGACCCAGTACTTC. Its translation: CASSLYREGGETQYF.

This clone was recorded only once. This chain's CDR3 is CASSLLDRVADSPLHF. CDR3 DNA: TGCGCCAGCAGCTTGCTGGACAGGGTGGCGGATTCACCCCTCCACTTT. V and J are TRBV5-1 and TRBJ1-6; TRBD1 aligns across 8 bases. Trimming took 1 base from V and 8 from J; bases not matched to a gene: 8. Germline V gene data show CDR1 as SGHRS and CDR2 as YFSETQ. The CDR3 loop spans 16 amino acids. The full variable domain, completed using reference TRBV5-1 and TRBJ1-6, is KAGVTQTPRYLIKTRGQQVTLSCSPISGHRSVSWYQQTPGQGLQFLFEYFSETQRNKGNFPGRFSGRQFSNSRSEMNVSTLELGDSALYLCASSLLDRVADSPLHFGNGTRLTVT.

The rearrangement uses TRBV30 and TRBJ2-5; perhaps TRBD1 as D (5 bases). The J call may be in error: the DNA end matches TRBJ2-7 better. The CDR3 totals 11 residues. The germline gives CDR1 GTSNPN, CDR2 SVGIG (reference sequence). CDR3 sequence (DNA): TGTGCCTGGAGGTCAGGGAACGAGCAGTACTTC. Encoded protein: CAWRSGNEQYF.

J is TRBJ1-2 and V is TRBV7-9; 8 bases are a match to TRBD1. Germline trimming cut 5 bases from V and 5 bases from J; bases unmatched to any gene: 4. CDR3 length: 13 residues. Germline V gene lookup returns CDR1 SEHNR and CDR2 FQNEAQ (reference sequence). CDR3 protein: CASSQGQVYGYTF. The CDR3 bases are TGTGCCAGCAGCCAGGGACAGGTATATGGCTACACCTTC.

The V gene is TRBV28, the J gene TRBJ1-4, with D possibly TRBD1 on 6 matching bases. CDR1 and CDR2 (germline): MDHEN, SYDVKM. The CDR3 has 15 amino acids. Trimming shortened V by 2 bases and J by 5 bases, and 12 bases separated the two germline ends. CDR3 DNA sequence: TGTGCCAGCAGTTTAAACGCAGGGGAAAATGAAAAACTGTTTTTT. It codes for CASSLNAGENEKLFF.

V gene TRBV7-7 combines with J gene TRBJ1-1; the D is unclear. The CDR3 consists of 13 residues. V lost 5 bases, J lost 5 bases, and 12 bases lay in between. Germline lookup yields CDR1 SSHAT and CDR2 FNYEAQ (reference sequence). CDR3 in amino acids: CASSRGLGTEAFF. CDR3 nucleotides: TGTGCCAGCAGCCGTGGACTCGGGACTGAAGCTTTCTTT.

This clone was counted a single time. The chain joins TRBV18 to TRBJ1-1; no definite D call. V was cut by 8 bases and J by 1 base, with 14 bases left in between. The CDR3 consists of 14 residues. Germline V lookup: CDR1 KGHSH, CDR2 LQKENI. As DNA, the CDR3 is TGTGCCAGCGCGACGGGTAGGCAGAACACTGAAGCTTTCTTT. Its translation is CASATGRQNTEAFF.

The chain recombines TRBV6-4 with TRBJ1-5; D is unresolved. Germline V CDR1 and CDR2: MRHNA, SNTAGT. V was pared by 7 bases and J by 0 bases, with 10 bases between. CDR3 length: 14 amino acids. The CDR3 loop reads CASKRGYSNQPQHF. As DNA, the CDR3 is TGTGCCAGCAAGCGGGGATATAGCAATCAGCCCCAGCATTTT.

On this clone: The junction departs from germline at one end; a sequencing error may be responsible. The chain has TRBV19 and TRBJ2-7; TRBD2 agrees at 10 bases. The CDR3 spans 14 residues. The V gene's germline CDR1 is LNHDA and CDR2 SQIVND (reference sequence). CDR3 sequence (DNA): TGTGCCAGTAGCATAGCGGGAGGCCCCTACGAGCAGTACTTC. It yields the protein CASSIAGGPYEQYF.

This chain uses TRBV4-1 with TRBJ1-1; TRBD1 matches 8 bases. V lost 3 bases to trimming and J lost 1 base; unmatched junction nucleotides: 7. Germline-derived CDR1 and CDR2 are MGHRA and YSYEKL. This CDR3 is built from 16 residues. In DNA form, the CDR3 reads TGCGCCAGCAGCCACCATCCGGGACAGGCGAACACTGAAGCTTTCTTT. It yields the protein CASSHHPGQANTEAFF.

This clone was recorded once. V and J are TRBV6-5 and TRBJ2-7; 10 nucleotides match TRBD1. This CDR3 has 13 residues. In germline, CDR1 is MNHEY, CDR2 SVGAGI. The V gene end was trimmed by 6 bases and the J gene end by 7 bases; junction bases not matched to a gene: 6. In nucleotides, the CDR3 is TGTGCCAGCAGAGGGACAGGGGTCTGGGAGCAGTACTTC. Its protein is CASRGTGVWEQYF.

J is TRBJ2-5 and V is TRBV6-1, with 9 bases lining up with TRBD1. Trimming at V came to 6 bases and at J to 1 base, leaving 6 bases not matched to a gene. Germline assignment: CDR1 MNHNS and CDR2 SASEGT. The CDR3 is 15 amino acids. The CDR3 DNA follows: TGTGCCAGCAGGGGGGACAGGGTAGGCCAAGAGACCCAGTACTTC. Its translation: CASRGDRVGQETQYF.